This TCR beta chain was sequenced in a study of T cell responses to AZD1222 COVID-19 vaccine. General study findings and limits: Only a handful of individuals given AZD1222 were seropositive at baseline. Most donors were white British, females outnumbered males, and clonal diversity was possibly underestimated.

The data were produced by immunoSEQ multiplex PCR, yet TCRdb's version contains in-frame clones alone and is incomplete. The data contain approximately 81,000 clones, about four fifths of them singletons. The count of this clone is one. What it recognizes is unknown. Second doses at about 4 or about 12 weeks were pooled. V was cut by 8 bases and J by 4 bases, with 14 bases left in between. Germline V gene lookup returns CDR1 LNHDA and CDR2 SQIVND (reference sequence). The CDR3 runs to 13 residues. V and J are TRBV19 and TRBJ1-1, with D perhaps matching TRBD1 (5 bases). This sequence was found in an adult who received the AZD1222 COVID-19 vaccine. This material consisted of peripheral blood, taken 28 days after the second AZD1222 dose. CDR3 loop: CASFRDVGTEAFF. The DNA for the CDR3 is TGTGCCAGTTTCAGGGACGTCGGCACTGAAGCTTTCTTT.